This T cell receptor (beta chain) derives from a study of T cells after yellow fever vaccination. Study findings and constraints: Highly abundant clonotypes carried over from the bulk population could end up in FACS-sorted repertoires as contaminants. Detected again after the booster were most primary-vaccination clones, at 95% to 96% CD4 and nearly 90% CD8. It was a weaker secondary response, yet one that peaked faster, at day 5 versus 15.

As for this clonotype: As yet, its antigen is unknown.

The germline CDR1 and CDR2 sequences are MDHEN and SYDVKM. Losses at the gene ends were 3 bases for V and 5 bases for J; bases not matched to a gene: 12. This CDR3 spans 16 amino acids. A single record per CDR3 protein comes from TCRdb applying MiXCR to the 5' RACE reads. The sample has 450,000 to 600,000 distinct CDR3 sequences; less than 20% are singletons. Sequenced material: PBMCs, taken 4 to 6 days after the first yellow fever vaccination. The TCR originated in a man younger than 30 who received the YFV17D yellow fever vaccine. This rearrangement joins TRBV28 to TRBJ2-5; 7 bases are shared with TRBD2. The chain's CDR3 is CASSLGGRSRPETQYF. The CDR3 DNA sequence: TGTGCCAGCAGTTTGGGAGGGAGATCCCGACCTGAGACCCAGTACTTC.